This TCR beta chain was identified in a study of shared clonotypes between healthy human individuals. CD45RO-negative CD8 cells positively selected for CCR7 made up the naive population, which excluded terminally differentiated effector memory CD45RA+ cells. Profiling relied on immunoSEQ multiplex PCR, and the TCRdb table lists in-frame clones only, not all of them. The profile shows about 2.1 million clones, about 93% of them singletons. Germline CDR1 LNHDA, CDR2 SQIVND (reference sequence). V lost 6 bases to trimming and J lost 0 bases, with 20 bases between them. The CDR3 length is 17 residues. The chain has TRBV19 and TRBJ1-1; no clear D. The sequence was obtained from a man between 18 and 35 years old in good health. Some clones in this sample may be carry-over from other donors' samples. Specimen: naive CD8+ T cells from PBMCs. CDR3 coding DNA: TGTGCCAGTAGACCGCGGGTGGGGAATTCCATGAACACTGAAGCTTTCTTT. The encoded protein is CASRPRVGNSMNTEAFF.